This TCR beta chain was recorded in a study of blood T cell repertoires in COVID-19. Turning to the study itself: COVID-19 samples collected from the United States, Italy and Spain covered acute and convalescent phases. In each case, the material was cDNA or gDNA derived from T cells, B-cell-depleted T cells, or PBMCs.

Source study methods: Estimation of nucleated cell counts was performed using reference gene primer amplification. The method was immunoSEQ multiplex PCR; TCRdb's version includes in-frame clones alone and lacks a portion of them. From that table come the V and J calls and clone size; the DNA was used to work out D and trimming. The sample yields about 36,000 clones, 78% seen once. This CDR3 has 11 amino acids. CDR1 and CDR2 from the germline V gene are GTSNPN and SVGIG (reference sequence). Between the trimmed V and J ends, which lost 0 bases and 12 bases, there was a span of 9 bases. This sequence originates from a man aged 65-85 years with acute or convalescent COVID-19. V and J are TRBV30 and TRBJ2-1; D may be TRBD2 (5 bases). The sequenced sample was peripheral blood. The CDR3 coding sequence is TGTGCCTGGAGTGTACCCCGGGGGCAGTTCTTC. Translating gives CAWSVPRGQFF.